The text below deals with one T cell receptor beta chain. The antigen is unknown. This specimen comes from a study of T-cell reconstitution after alpha-beta-depleted transplantation in children. With 0 bases clipped from V and 5 bases from J, the junction kept 6 bases outside the gene matches. The germline CDR1 and CDR2 sequences are MNHEY and SVGAGI. The CDR3 runs to 16 residues. A library of TCRbeta sequences, prepared with unique molecular identifiers, was generated. MiXCR, applied by TCRdb to the PCR reads, yields one record per CDR3 protein. This sample yields about a million distinct CDR3 sequences, of which about 29% are seen a single time; around 30% belongs to the top ten. Overall study results and limits: Surviving recipient cells, namely T cells and thymic progenitors, were the source of high day-60 TCRbeta diversity in some patients. Several hundred expanded graft clones reportedly were the source of alpha-beta T cells about two months after transplant. A year post-transplant, T-cell counts and diversity derived mostly from newly produced T cells.

V usage is TRBV6-5 and J usage is TRBJ2-5, with 10 bases identical to TRBD2. This sample comprised PBMCs, mostly from graft donor cells, obtained 360 days after TCRalphabeta/CD19-depleted stem cell transplant. This clonotype was sampled from a boy under three years old who had a stem cell transplant for SCID, so the T cells may come from the graft donor. The CDR3 nucleotides read TGTGCCAGCAGTTACTCCGTCTGGACTAGCGGCGAGACCCAGTACTTC. It is translated as CASSYSVWTSGETQYF.